The next 20 T cell receptor beta chains were all read from a single sample in a study of T-cell memory formation after mild COVID-19. Each CDR3 protein gets one entry after TCRdb re-called the 5' RACE reads with MiXCR. The repertoire includes about 560,000 distinct CDR3 sequences, roughly a fifth of them detected once, and approximately 8.4% sits in the top ten. Sequenced: PBMCs or a T cell subset sorted from them (not recorded which). The receptor source for this set is an adult woman who had mild COVID-19 (a few samples of this study predate the infection). Cell type and time point are not known.

This clonotype was counted a few times. The chain links TRBV15 to TRBJ1-2; TRBD1 might be the D (5 bases). V lost 4 bases and J lost 3, with 12 bases in between. Germline assignment: CDR1 LNHNV and CDR2 YYDKDF (reference sequence). There are 14 residues in the CDR3. CDR3 nucleotide sequence: TGTGCCACCAGCACCCTGGGGGGATACTATGGCTACACCTTC. It specifies CATSTLGGYYGYTF.

Only a few counts were recorded for this clonotype. The CDR3 is CASSLPRGTQYF. The CDR3 bases are TGTGCCAGCAGCCTCCCTCGGGGTACGCAGTATTTT. The V and J genes are TRBV7-3 and TRBJ2-3; weak D call: TRBD2 (5 bases). The germline V gene has CDR1 SGHTA and CDR2 FQGTGA. The CDR3 consists of 12 residues. Deletions cut 5 bases from V and 8 bases from J, with 11 bases between.

The chain is built from TRBV29-1 and TRBJ2-7; D not certain. V gave up 6 bases and J gave up 5 bases, with 14 bases separating them. In germline, CDR1 is SQVTM, CDR2 ANQGSEA. The CDR3 covers 12 residues. This CDR3 reads CSVRLESDEQYF. For the CDR3, the DNA is TGCAGCGTCCGACTGGAGAGCGACGAGCAGTACTTC.

This clonotype appeared many times. The chain carries TRBV5-1 and TRBJ2-7, with D perhaps assigned TRBD1 or TRBD2 (5 bases each). This CDR3 has 14 amino acids. Trimming shortened V by 5 bases and J by 6 bases, and 18 bases separated the two germline ends. The V gene's germline CDR1 is SGHRS and CDR2 YFSETQ. CDR3 in amino acids: CASRSPGPPSEQYF. CDR3 DNA: TGCGCCAGCAGGTCGCCGGGACCGCCGAGCGAGCAGTACTTC.

This clonotype was detected a few times. CDR3 sequence: CASSQDPGNSNQPQHF. The CDR3 region has the DNA TGTGCCAGCAGCCAAGATCCAGGGAATAGCAATCAGCCCCAGCATTTT. The chain joins TRBV3-1 to TRBJ1-5; tentatively, D is TRBD1 (5 bases). The CDR3 totals 16 residues. V lost 0 bases, J lost 0 bases, and 9 bases lay in between. Germline CDR1 and CDR2: LGHDT and YNNKEL (reference sequence). Full variable domain (missing parts from reference TRBV3-1 and TRBJ1-5): DTAVSQTPKYLVTQMGNDKSIKCEQNLGHDTMYWYKQDSKKFLKIMFSYNNKELIINETVPNRFSPKSPDKAHLNLHINSLELGDSAVYFCASSQDPGNSNQPQHFGDGTRLSIL.

The gene calls are TRBV6-2 or TRBV6-3 and TRBJ1-1, with 7 nucleotides matching TRBD1. CDR1 and CDR2 from the germline V gene are MNHEY and SVGEGT. The V gene end was trimmed by 6 bases and the J gene end by 4 bases; junction bases not matched to a gene: 14. The CDR3 has 16 residues. The CDR3 DNA reads TGTGCCAGCAGGGCTACCTCACAGGGGATTTTCACTGAAGCTTTCTTT. Its protein product is CASRATSQGIFTEAFF.

This clonotype was observed a single time. The chain employs TRBV28 and TRBJ1-2, with D tentatively TRBD1 (6 bases). Trimming cost V 3 bases and J 4 bases, with 12 bases left between them. The CDR3 covers 14 residues. CDR1 is MDHEN and CDR2 is SYDVKM in the germline V gene. For the CDR3, the DNA is TGTGCCAGCAGTTTGCCGGGACAAGCCTATGGCTACACCTTC. Translating it yields CASSLPGQAYGYTF.

This clonotype turned up a few times. Here the CDR3 reads CASSSGTSGGEQFF. CDR3 nucleotides: TGTGCCAGCAGCTCCGGGACTAGCGGGGGTGAGCAGTTCTTC. This chain joins TRBV7-7 and TRBJ2-1; TRBD2 matches at 14 bases. The CDR3 is 14 amino acids. From germline, CDR1 is SSHAT and CDR2 FNYEAQ (reference sequence). V lost 4 bases to trimming and J lost 9 bases; unmatched junction nucleotides: 2.

The rearrangement uses TRBV4-1 and TRBJ1-4, with D uncertain. In germline, CDR1 is MGHRA, CDR2 YSYEKL. With 0 bases removed from V and 6 bases from J, the gap between germline ends came to 8 bases. CDR3 length: 14 amino acids. CDR3 region: CASSQDLWDEKLFF. CDR3 DNA sequence: TGCGCCAGCAGCCAAGATTTGTGGGATGAAAAACTGTTTTTT.

This clonotype was observed a single time. The J gene is TRBJ2-5, the V gene TRBV6-2 or TRBV6-3; D is perhaps TRBD2 (6 bases). Germline CDR1 MNHEY, CDR2 SVGEGT. Deletions cut 0 bases from V and 0 bases from J, with 14 bases between. This CDR3 is built from 17 residues. The CDR3 coding sequence is TGTGCCAGCAGTTACTCGAAGACGGGAGTGTACCAAGAGACCCAGTACTTC. Its protein is CASSYSKTGVYQETQYF.

This clonotype came up a few times. The chain links TRBV6-5 to TRBJ1-2, with TRBD1 identical over 7 bases. V lost 6 bases, J lost 5 bases, and 6 bases stayed unmatched. CDR1 is MNHEY and CDR2 is SVGAGI in the germline V gene. The CDR3 is 13 residues long. CDR3 region: CASRRDSLYGYTF. For the CDR3, the DNA is TGTGCCAGCAGAAGGGACAGCTTATATGGCTACACCTTC.

In this sample, this clonotype turned up a few times. The chain links TRBV12-3 or TRBV12-4 to TRBJ1-1; perhaps TRBD1 as D (5 bases). The CDR3 is 15 residues long. V lost 0 bases to trimming and J lost 6 bases, with 14 bases between them. CDR3 nucleotides: TGTGCCAGCAGTTTAGCGCCGGAGGGACGGTCTGAAGCTTTCTTT. Translating gives CASSLAPEGRSEAFF.

CDR3 bases: TGTGCCAGCAGCCTAAGCCGGGCCCAGGGTTTAACTGAAGCTTTCTTT. Amino acid sequence: CASSLSRAQGLTEAFF. The V gene is TRBV4-2, the J gene TRBJ1-1, with TRBD1 as a possible D gene (5 bases). Deletions cut 4 bases from V and 5 bases from J, with 20 bases between. The CDR3 sequence is 16 residues long. Germline V gives CDR1 LGHNA, CDR2 YNFKEQ.

The chain couples TRBV5-1 to TRBJ1-2; 7 nucleotides line up with TRBD1. V was clipped by 1 base and J by 4 bases; unmatched bases: 7. Germline lookup yields CDR1 SGHRS and CDR2 YFSETQ. There are 15 residues in the CDR3. The CDR3 here is CASSLTGEGVYGYTF. The CDR3 DNA sequence: TGCGCCAGCAGCTTGACAGGGGAGGGCGTCTATGGCTACACCTTC.

This clonotype was observed a few times. For the CDR3, the DNA is TGTGCCAGCTCACCCCGGGTGGGTAGCGGCTACGAGCAGTACTTC. Its protein product is CASSPRVGSGYEQYF. This chain connects TRBV18 to TRBJ2-7; a weak D match, TRBD2 (6 bases). CDR1 and CDR2 from the germline V gene are KGHSH and LQKENI. CDR3 size: 15 residues. Between the trimmed V and J ends, which lost 3 bases and 3 bases, there was a span of 15 bases.

There are a few counts of this clonotype. The rearrangement links TRBV19 to TRBJ2-7, with 12 bases lining up with TRBD2. The CDR3 consists of 14 residues. J gave up 4 bases and V 8 bases, and 6 bases lay outside the gene matches. Looked up from germline, CDR1 is LNHDA and CDR2 is SQIVND (reference sequence). Here the CDR3 DNA reads TGTGCCAGTTCCGCTAGCGGGAGGGTGTACGAGCAGTACTTC. Protein: CASSASGRVYEQYF.

This clonotype turned up a few times. CDR3 bases: TGTGCCAGCAGCCAAGATTTTGCCGGTAGGAACACTGAAGCTTTCTTT. Translated: CASSQDFAGRNTEAFF. The chain couples TRBV4-2 to TRBJ1-1; D ambiguous. The germline V and J ends were trimmed by 0 bases and 1 base, with 12 bases remaining between them. CDR3 length equals 16 residues. CDR1 is LGHNA, CDR2 YNFKEQ, per germline.

The chain has TRBV9 and TRBJ2-5; D not resolved. V lost 2 bases to trimming and J lost 1 base, with 6 bases between them. Germline CDR1 reads SGDLS; CDR2 reads YYNGEE. The CDR3 spans 13 residues. As DNA, the CDR3 is TGTGCCAGCAGCGTCGACGGCCAAGAGACCCAGTACTTC. Protein product: CASSVDGQETQYF.

The chain employs TRBV6-2 or TRBV6-3 and TRBJ2-2; perhaps TRBD1 as D (6 bases). V lost 7 bases, J lost 4 bases, and 10 bases lay in between. In germline, CDR1 is MNHEY, CDR2 SVGEGT. The CDR3 contains 13 residues. CDR3 protein: CASTGQPTGELFF. The CDR3 DNA reads as TGTGCCAGCACCGGACAGCCCACCGGGGAGCTGTTTTTT.

This clonotype was detected ten times or more. The rearrangement uses TRBV10-3 and TRBJ2-3; D remains unclear. Germline V CDR1 and CDR2: ENHRY, SYGVKD. The CDR3 is 12 residues long. Trimming stripped 4 bases from V and 2 bases from J, with 4 bases between. The CDR3 here is CAISGSTDTQYF. The CDR3 bases are TGTGCCATCAGTGGATCCACAGATACGCAGTATTTT.